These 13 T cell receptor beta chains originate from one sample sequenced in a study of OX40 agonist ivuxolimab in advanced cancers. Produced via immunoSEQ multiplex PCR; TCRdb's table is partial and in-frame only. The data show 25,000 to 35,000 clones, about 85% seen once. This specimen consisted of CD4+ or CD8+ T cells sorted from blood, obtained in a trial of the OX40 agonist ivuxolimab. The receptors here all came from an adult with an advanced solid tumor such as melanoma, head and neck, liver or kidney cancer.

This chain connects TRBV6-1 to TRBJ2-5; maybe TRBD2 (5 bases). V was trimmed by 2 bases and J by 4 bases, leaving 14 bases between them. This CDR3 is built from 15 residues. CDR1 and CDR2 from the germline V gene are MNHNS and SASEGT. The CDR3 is CASSEPHLEGETQYF. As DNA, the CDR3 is TGTGCCAGCAGTGAACCCCACTTAGAGGGAGAGACCCAGTACTTC.

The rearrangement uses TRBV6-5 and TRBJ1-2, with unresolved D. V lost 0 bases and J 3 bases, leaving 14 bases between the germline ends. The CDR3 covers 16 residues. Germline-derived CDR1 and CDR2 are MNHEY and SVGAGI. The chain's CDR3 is CASSYSGPETYYGYTF. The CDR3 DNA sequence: TGTGCCAGCAGTTACTCAGGGCCGGAGACTTACTATGGCTACACCTTC.

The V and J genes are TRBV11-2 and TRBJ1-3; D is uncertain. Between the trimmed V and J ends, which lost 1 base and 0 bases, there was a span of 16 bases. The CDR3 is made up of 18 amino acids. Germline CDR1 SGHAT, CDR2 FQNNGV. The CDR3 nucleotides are TGTGCCAGCAGCTTAGTGATTGGGAACGGCGTCTCTGGAAACACCATATATTTT. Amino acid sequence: CASSLVIGNGVSGNTIYF.

CDR3 residues: CASSDSGNTGELFF. The CDR3 DNA follows: TGTGCCAGCAGTGACTCGGGGAACACCGGGGAGCTGTTTTTT. V usage is TRBV2 and J usage is TRBJ2-2; D call uncertain. The germline V gene encodes CDR1 SNHLY and CDR2 FYNNEI. This CDR3 is built from 14 residues. V shed 3 bases and J shed 1 base, with 6 bases lying between them. The full variable domain, its missing parts supplied by reference TRBV2 and TRBJ2-2, is EPEVTQTPSHQVTQMGQEVILRCVPISNHLYFYWYRQILGQKVEFLVSFYNNEISEKSEIFDDQFSVERPDGSNFTLKIRSTKLEDSAMYFCASSDSGNTGELFFGEGSRLTVL.

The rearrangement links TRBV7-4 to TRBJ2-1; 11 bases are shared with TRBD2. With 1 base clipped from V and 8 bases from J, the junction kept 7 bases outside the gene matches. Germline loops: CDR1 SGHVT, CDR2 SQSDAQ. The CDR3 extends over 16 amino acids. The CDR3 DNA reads TGTGCCAGCAGCTTAGTACGGGGACTAGCGGCCTATGAGCAGTTCTTC. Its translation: CASSLVRGLAAYEQFF.

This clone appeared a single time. CDR3 sequence reads: CASSSVLSNYGYTF. The CDR3 DNA follows: TGTGCCAGCAGCTCCGTCCTGAGCAACTATGGCTACACCTTC. The genes are TRBV5-5 and TRBJ1-2; no reliable D call. This CDR3 has 14 amino acids. V lost 3 bases, J lost 2 bases, and 11 bases lay in between. CDR1 is SGHKS, CDR2 YYEKEE, per germline (reference sequence).

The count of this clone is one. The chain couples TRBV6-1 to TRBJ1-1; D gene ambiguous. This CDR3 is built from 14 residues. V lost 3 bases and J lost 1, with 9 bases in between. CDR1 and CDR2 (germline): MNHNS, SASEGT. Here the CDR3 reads CASSEIQRNTEAFF. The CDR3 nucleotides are TGTGCCAGCAGTGAGATTCAAAGGAACACTGAAGCTTTCTTT.

The CDR3 is CASSSRQSTYEQYF. The CDR3 DNA follows: TGTGCCAGCAGCTCCCGACAGAGTACCTACGAGCAGTACTTC. The chain combines TRBV7-9 with TRBJ2-5, with D tentatively TRBD1 (5 bases). The J call may be mistaken, given a closer DNA end match to TRBJ2-7. The CDR3 length is 14 residues. CDR1 and CDR2 (germline): SEHNR, FQNEAQ (reference sequence).

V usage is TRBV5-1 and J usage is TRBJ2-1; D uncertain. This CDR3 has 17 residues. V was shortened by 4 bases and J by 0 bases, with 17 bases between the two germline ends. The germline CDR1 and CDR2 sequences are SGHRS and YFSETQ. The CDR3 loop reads CASSPPKANSSYNEQFF. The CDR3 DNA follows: TGCGCCAGCAGCCCACCGAAAGCGAATAGCTCCTACAATGAGCAGTTCTTC.

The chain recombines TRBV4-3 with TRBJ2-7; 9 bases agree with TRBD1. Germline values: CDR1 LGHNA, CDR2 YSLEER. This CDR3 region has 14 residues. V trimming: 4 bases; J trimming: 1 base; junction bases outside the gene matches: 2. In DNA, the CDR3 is TGCGCCAGCAGCCCAGGGACAGGGTCCTACGAGCAGTACTTC. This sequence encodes CASSPGTGSYEQYF.

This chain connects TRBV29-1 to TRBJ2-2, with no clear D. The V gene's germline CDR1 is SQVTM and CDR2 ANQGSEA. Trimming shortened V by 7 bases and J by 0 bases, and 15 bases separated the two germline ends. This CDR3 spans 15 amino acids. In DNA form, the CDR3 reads TGCAGCGGAGGACCCGGACGGCCGAACACCGGGGAGCTGTTTTTT. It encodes CSGGPGRPNTGELFF.

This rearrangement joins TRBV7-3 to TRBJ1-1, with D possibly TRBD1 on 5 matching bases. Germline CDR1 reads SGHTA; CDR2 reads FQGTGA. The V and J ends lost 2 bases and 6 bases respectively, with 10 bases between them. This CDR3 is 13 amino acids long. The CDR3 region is CASSLGGFAEAFF. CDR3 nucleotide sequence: TGTGCCAGCAGCTTAGGGGGGTTCGCTGAAGCTTTCTTT.

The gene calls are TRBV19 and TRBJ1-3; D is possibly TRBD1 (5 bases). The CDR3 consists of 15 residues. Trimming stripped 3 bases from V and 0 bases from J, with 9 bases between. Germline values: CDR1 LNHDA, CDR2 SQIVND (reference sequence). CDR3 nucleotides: TGTGCCAGTAGTATGCGAGGGGACTCTGGAAACACCATATATTTT. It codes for CASSMRGDSGNTIYF.